This TCR beta chain was sequenced in a study of T cell responses to AZD1222 COVID-19 vaccine. Findings and limits, study-wide: White British donors predominated, females outnumbered males, and clonal diversity was possibly underestimated.

As concerns this clone: The antigen is undetermined.

Measured with immunoSEQ multiplex PCR; TCRdb has only the in-frame clones, and not every one. Seen here are around 110,000 clones, roughly 90% observed once, and the top ten hold around 5.1%. From germline, CDR1 is KGHSH and CDR2 LQKENI. This CDR3 has 14 residues. V lost 3 bases, J lost 4 bases, and 10 bases lay in between. J is TRBJ1-5 and V is TRBV18; D is unresolved. This sequence was found in an adult in good health. The material was peripheral blood, obtained on day 0 of AZD1222 vaccination. The DNA for the CDR3 is TGTGCCAGCTCACCTCCGACCTCAAATCAGCCCCAGCATTTT. This translates into CASSPPTSNQPQHF.